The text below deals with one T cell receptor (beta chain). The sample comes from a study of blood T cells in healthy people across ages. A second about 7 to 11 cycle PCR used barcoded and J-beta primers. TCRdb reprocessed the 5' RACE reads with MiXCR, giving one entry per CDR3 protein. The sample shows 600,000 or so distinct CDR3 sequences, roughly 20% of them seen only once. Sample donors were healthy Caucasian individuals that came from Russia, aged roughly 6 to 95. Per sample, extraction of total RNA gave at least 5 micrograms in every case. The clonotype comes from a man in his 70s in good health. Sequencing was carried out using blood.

The DNA for the CDR3 is TGCGCCAGCAGCTTCCAGGCGAACCAAGAGACCCAGTACTTC. Its protein is CASSFQANQETQYF. The V call is TRBV5-1, the J call TRBJ2-5; D not certain. V shed 2 bases and J shed 0 bases, with 8 bases lying between them. Germline assignment: CDR1 SGHRS and CDR2 YFSETQ. CDR3 size: 14 residues.